This T cell receptor (beta chain) was profiled in a study of control samples from healthy donors and cancer patients. Germline V gene sequence: CDR1 MNHEY, CDR2 SMNVEV (reference sequence). V was shortened by 3 bases and J by 7 bases, with 16 bases between the two germline ends. CDR3 length equals 15 residues. The method was immunoSEQ multiplex PCR; TCRdb's version includes in-frame clones alone and lacks a portion of them. The table has about 110,000 clones, around 89% seen once. V usage is TRBV27 and J usage is TRBJ2-1, with D perhaps TRBD1 or TRBD2 (6 bases each). The clonotype comes from a woman aged 50 to 60 in good health. The specimen sequenced was blood. CDR3 in DNA: TGTGCCAGCAGTTTCTTCGGGGGCGCTGGAAATGAGCAGTTCTTC. Translating it yields CASSFFGGAGNEQFF.